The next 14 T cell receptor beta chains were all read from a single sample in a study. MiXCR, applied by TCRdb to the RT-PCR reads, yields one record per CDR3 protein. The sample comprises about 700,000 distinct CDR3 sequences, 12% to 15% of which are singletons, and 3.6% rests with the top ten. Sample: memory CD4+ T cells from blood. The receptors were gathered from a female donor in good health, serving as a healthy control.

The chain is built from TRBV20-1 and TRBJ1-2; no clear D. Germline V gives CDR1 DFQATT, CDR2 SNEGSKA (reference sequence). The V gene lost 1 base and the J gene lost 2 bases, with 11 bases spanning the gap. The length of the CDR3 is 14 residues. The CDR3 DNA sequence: TGCAGTGCTAGAGCTGAGGACGGGAACTATGGCTACACCTTC. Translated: CSARAEDGNYGYTF.

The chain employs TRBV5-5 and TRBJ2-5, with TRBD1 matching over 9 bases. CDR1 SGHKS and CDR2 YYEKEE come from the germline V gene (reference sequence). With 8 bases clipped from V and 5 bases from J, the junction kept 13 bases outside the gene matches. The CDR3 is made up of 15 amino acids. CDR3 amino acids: CASLPLQGAWETQYF. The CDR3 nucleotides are TGTGCCAGTCTCCCTTTACAGGGGGCATGGGAGACCCAGTACTTC.

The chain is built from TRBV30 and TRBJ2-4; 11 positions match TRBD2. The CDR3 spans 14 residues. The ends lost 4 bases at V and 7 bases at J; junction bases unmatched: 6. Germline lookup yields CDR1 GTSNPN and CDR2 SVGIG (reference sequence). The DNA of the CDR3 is TGTGCCTGGACACAACTAGCGGGAGAGAACATTCAGTACTTC. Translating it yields CAWTQLAGENIQYF.

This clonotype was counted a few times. The CDR3 sequence: CSAEGGISYNEQFF. The CDR3 region has the DNA TGCAGTGCTGAGGGCGGCATTTCCTACAATGAGCAGTTCTTC. This sequence joins TRBV20-1 and TRBJ2-1, with D possibly matching TRBD2 (5 bases). This CDR3 has 14 residues. The V end was cut by 5 bases, the J end by 1 base, with 12 bases between. The germline CDR1 and CDR2 sequences are DFQATT and SNEGSKA (reference sequence).

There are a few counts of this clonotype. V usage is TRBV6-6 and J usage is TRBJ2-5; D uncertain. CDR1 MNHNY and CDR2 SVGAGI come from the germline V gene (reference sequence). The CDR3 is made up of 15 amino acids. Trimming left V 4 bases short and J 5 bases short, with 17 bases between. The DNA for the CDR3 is TGTGCCAGCAGTTTGGTAGGAGTGATCTTTGAGACCCAGTACTTC. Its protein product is CASSLVGVIFETQYF.

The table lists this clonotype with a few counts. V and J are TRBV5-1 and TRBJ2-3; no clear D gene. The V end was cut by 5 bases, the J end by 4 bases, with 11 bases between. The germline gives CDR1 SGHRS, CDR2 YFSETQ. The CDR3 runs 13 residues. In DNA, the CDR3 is TGCGCCAGCAGAGATGGTAGGGCAGATACGCAGTATTTT. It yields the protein CASRDGRADTQYF.

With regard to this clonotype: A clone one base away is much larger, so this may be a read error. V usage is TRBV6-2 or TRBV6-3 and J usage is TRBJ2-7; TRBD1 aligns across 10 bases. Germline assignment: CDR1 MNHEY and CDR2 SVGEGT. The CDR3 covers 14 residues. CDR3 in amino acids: CASCYSGTGDEQYF. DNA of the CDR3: TGTGCCAGCTGTTACTCCGGGACAGGGGACGAGCAGTACTTC.

CDR3 coding DNA: TGTGCCAGCAGGTCCCAGGGACACTTAATAGCCAAAAACATTCAGTACTTC. The encoded protein is CASRSQGHLIAKNIQYF. This sequence joins TRBV27 and TRBJ2-4, with D possibly matching TRBD1 (6 bases). Trimming took 6 bases from V and 0 from J, leaving 18 bases between them. The CDR3 contains 17 residues. Germline V CDR1 and CDR2: MNHEY, SMNVEV (reference sequence).

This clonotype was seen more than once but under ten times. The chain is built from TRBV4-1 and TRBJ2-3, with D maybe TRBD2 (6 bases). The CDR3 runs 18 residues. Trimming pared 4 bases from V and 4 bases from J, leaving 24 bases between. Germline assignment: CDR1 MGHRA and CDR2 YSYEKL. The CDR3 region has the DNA TGCGCCAGCAGCCGGACAAGAGGGAGGTGGCAGTTCGCAGATACGCAGTATTTT. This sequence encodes CASSRTRGRWQFADTQYF.

The chain's CDR3 is CASSLGQKNSPLHF. The CDR3 coding sequence is TGTGCCAGCAGCTTGGGACAGAAGAATTCACCCCTCCACTTT. The chain couples TRBV7-3 to TRBJ1-6; 7 positions agree with TRBD1. CDR3 length: 14 residues. The germline V gene encodes CDR1 SGHTA and CDR2 FQGTGA. V was pared by 3 bases and J by 7 bases, with 3 bases of the junction left unmatched.

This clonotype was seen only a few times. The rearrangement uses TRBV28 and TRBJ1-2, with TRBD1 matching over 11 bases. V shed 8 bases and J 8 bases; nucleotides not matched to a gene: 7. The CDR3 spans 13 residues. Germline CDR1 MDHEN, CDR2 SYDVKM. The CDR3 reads CASWDRGKFGYTF. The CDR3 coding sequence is TGTGCCAGCTGGGACAGGGGGAAATTCGGCTACACCTTC.

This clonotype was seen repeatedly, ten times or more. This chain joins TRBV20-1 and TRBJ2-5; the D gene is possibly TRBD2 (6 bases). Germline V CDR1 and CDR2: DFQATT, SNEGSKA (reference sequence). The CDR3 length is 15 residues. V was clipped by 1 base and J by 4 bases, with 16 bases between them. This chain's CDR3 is CSARAPEGGIETQYF. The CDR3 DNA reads TGCAGTGCTAGAGCCCCTGAAGGAGGGATAGAGACCCAGTACTTC.

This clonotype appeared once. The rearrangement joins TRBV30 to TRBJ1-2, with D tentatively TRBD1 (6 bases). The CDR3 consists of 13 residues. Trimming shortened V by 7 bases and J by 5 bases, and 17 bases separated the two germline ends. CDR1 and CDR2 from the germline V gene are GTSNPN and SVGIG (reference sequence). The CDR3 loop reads CASQIQGRYGYTF. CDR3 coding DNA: TGTGCCTCTCAAATACAGGGACGGTATGGCTACACCTTC. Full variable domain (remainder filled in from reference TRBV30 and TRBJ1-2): SQTIHQWPATLVQPVGSPLSLECTVEGTSNPNLYWYRQAAGRGLQLLFYSVGIGQISSEVPQNLSASRPQDRQFILSSKKLLLSDSGFYLCASQIQGRYGYTFGSGTRLTVV.

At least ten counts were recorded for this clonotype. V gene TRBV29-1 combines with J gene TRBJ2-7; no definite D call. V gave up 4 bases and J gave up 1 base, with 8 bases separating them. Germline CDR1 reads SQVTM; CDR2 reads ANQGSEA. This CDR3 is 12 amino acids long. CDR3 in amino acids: CSVADGSYEQYF. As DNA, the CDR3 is TGCAGCGTTGCCGACGGATCCTACGAGCAGTACTTC.